This TCR beta chain was obtained from a study of cytomegalovirus exposure and HLA in healthy donors. Germline assignment: CDR1 LGHNA and CDR2 YNFKEQ. Trimming cost V 4 bases and J 8 bases, with 18 bases left between them. There are 15 residues in the CDR3. PCR amplification relied on 60 Vbeta primers (plus 13 Jbeta primers). TCRdb's table, derived via immunoSEQ multiplex PCR, lists solely in-frame clones and lacks some. The sample includes tens of thousands of clones, around 76% of them seen just once. Study observations and caveats: In a later analysis, V- and J-gene trimming of beta chains associated with a DCLRE1C missense variant, replicated independently.

Note on this clone: Antigen: not known.

The chain combines TRBV4-2 with TRBJ2-1; possibly TRBD1 for D (6 bases). The source of this sequence is a man younger than 35 in good health and CMV-seropositive. Sequencing was performed on PBMCs. CDR3 sequence reads: CASSRRPDQGYEQFF. Here the CDR3 DNA reads TGTGCCAGCAGCCGTCGACCAGACCAGGGGTATGAGCAGTTCTTC.